This is a list of T cell receptor beta chains from one sample in a study of blood T cell repertoires in COVID-19. TCRdb keeps only in-frame clones here, not all; method: immunoSEQ multiplex PCR. The table includes about half a million clones, 80% to 90% detected once. The sequenced material came from peripheral blood. The receptors originated from a human donor in a cohort sampled during active COVID-19. Both conserved end residues are part of each CDR3. The D gene is left open where the match is weak. Clone size is not always given. Where it is, it says once, few, many or a class for expanded clones.

j_call: TRBJ2-7; v_call: TRBV30; d_call: NA; clone_size: NA; cdr3_nt: TGTGCCTGGAGCCTAGTCGGGGCGGGGTTCGACGAGCAGTACTTC; cdr3_aa: CAWSLVGAGFDEQYF
j_call: TRBJ1-3; v_call: TRBV28; d_call: NA; clone_size: NA; cdr3_nt: TGTGCCAGCACCCTCGGGGGGGCTAAATCTGGAAACACCATATATTTT; cdr3_aa: CASTLGGAKSGNTIYF
j_call: TRBJ2-2; v_call: TRBV19; d_call: NA; clone_size: NA; cdr3_nt: TGTGCCAGTCTCAGGGACACCGGGGAGCTGTTTTTT; cdr3_aa: CASLRDTGELFF
j_call: TRBJ2-7; v_call: TRBV24-1; d_call: NA; clone_size: NA; cdr3_nt: TGTGCCACCAGTGAGACAGGACCGTTGACTCCCAGTATCTCCTACGAGCAGTACTTC; cdr3_aa: CATSETGPLTPSISYEQYF
j_call: TRBJ1-6; v_call: TRBV28; d_call: TRBD1; clone_size: NA; cdr3_nt: TGTGCCAGCAGGATAGACAGGGCCAATTCACCCCTCCACTTT; cdr3_aa: CASRIDRANSPLHF
j_call: TRBJ1-2; v_call: TRBV28; d_call: NA; clone_size: NA; cdr3_nt: TGTGCCAGCAGTCCAGACTACGGAACTTCTAACTATGGCTACACCTTC; cdr3_aa: CASSPDYGTSNYGYTF
j_call: TRBJ2-5; v_call: TRBV4-2; d_call: NA; clone_size: NA; cdr3_nt: TGTGCCAGCAGCCGGGGACACGGGGCGGCGCAAGAGACCCAGTACTTC; cdr3_aa: CASSRGHGAAQETQYF
j_call: TRBJ1-2; v_call: TRBV6-5; d_call: NA; clone_size: NA; cdr3_nt: TGTGCCAGCAGGGTCGGACAGACAGCTAACTATGGCTACACCTTC; cdr3_aa: CASRVGQTANYGYTF
j_call: TRBJ2-7; v_call: TRBV5-1; d_call: NA; clone_size: NA; cdr3_nt: TGCGCCAGCAGCTCGTTGGACAGTGTCGCCTACGAGCAGTACTTC; cdr3_aa: CASSSLDSVAYEQYF
j_call: TRBJ2-5; v_call: TRBV6-5; d_call: TRBD1; clone_size: NA; cdr3_nt: TGTGCCAGCAGTTACCTAGGACAGGGACAAGAGACCCAGTACTTC; cdr3_aa: CASSYLGQGQETQYF
j_call: TRBJ1-1; v_call: TRBV27; d_call: TRBD1; clone_size: NA; cdr3_nt: TGTGCCAGCAGTTTTAGACAGGGGTTTGAAGCTTTCTTT; cdr3_aa: CASSFRQGFEAFF
j_call: TRBJ1-1; v_call: TRBV28; d_call: TRBD1; clone_size: NA; cdr3_nt: TGTGCCAGCAGCACTAGCAGGGGGCGAACTGAAGCTTTCTTT; cdr3_aa: CASSTSRGRTEAFF
j_call: TRBJ2-1; v_call: TRBV27; d_call: TRBD2; clone_size: NA; cdr3_nt: TGTGCCAGCAGTGACGGACTAGCGGAGTACAATGAGCAGTTCTTC; cdr3_aa: CASSDGLAEYNEQFF
j_call: TRBJ2-5; v_call: TRBV25-1; d_call: TRBD2; clone_size: once; cdr3_nt: TGTGCCAGCAGTGCTAGCGGAGTCCAAGAGACCCAGTACTTC; cdr3_aa: CASSASGVQETQYF
j_call: TRBJ1-1; v_call: TRBV5-1; d_call: NA; clone_size: NA; cdr3_nt: TGCGCCAGCAGCAGAGAAGGGACAGAAGCTTTCTTT; cdr3_aa: CASSREGTEAFF
j_call: TRBJ1-2; v_call: TRBV28; d_call: TRBD1; clone_size: NA; cdr3_nt: TGTGCCAGCAGTTTAAAGGGGACAGTGGGGAAAGGATCTGGCTACACCTTC; cdr3_aa: CASSLKGTVGKGSGYTF
j_call: TRBJ2-5; v_call: TRBV27; d_call: NA; clone_size: NA; cdr3_nt: TGTGCCAGCAGTTTATCGCGCGGAGAGACCCAGTACTTC; cdr3_aa: CASSLSRGETQYF
j_call: TRBJ1-3; v_call: TRBV13; d_call: NA; clone_size: NA; cdr3_nt: TGTGCCAGCAGCTTCGAGCGAAGCGGGAACACCATATATTTT; cdr3_aa: CASSFERSGNTIYF